The entry that follows covers one T cell receptor beta chain sequence. The data derive from a study of blood T cell repertoires in COVID-19. Measured with immunoSEQ multiplex PCR; TCRdb has only the in-frame clones, and not every one. The table lists 330,000 or so clones, roughly 90% of them singletons. There are 16 residues in the CDR3. With 0 bases clipped from V and 2 bases from J, the junction kept 7 bases outside the gene matches. Germline lookup yields CDR1 MNHEY and CDR2 SVGAGI. The chain uses TRBV6-5 and TRBJ2-7; 7 bases are shared with TRBD2. The receptor comes from a woman in her 30s who had been exposed to COVID-19. Sequencing input: PBMCs or T cells enriched from blood (not recorded which). CDR3 DNA: TGTGCCAGCAGTTACTCGGGAGGGCGGGTACCCTACGAGCAGTACTTC. Its translation is CASSYSGGRVPYEQYF.